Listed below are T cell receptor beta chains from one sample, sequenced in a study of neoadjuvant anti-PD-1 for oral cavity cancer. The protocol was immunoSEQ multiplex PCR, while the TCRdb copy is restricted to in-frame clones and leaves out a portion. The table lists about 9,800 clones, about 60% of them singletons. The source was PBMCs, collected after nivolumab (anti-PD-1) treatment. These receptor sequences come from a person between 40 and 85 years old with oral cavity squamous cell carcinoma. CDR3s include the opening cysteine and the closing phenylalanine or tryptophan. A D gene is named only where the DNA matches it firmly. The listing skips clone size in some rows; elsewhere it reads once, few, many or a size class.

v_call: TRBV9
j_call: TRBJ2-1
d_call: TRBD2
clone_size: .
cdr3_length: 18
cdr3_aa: CASSVKDGGAMERNEQFF
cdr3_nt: TGTGCCAGCAGCGTAAAGGACGGGGGGGCCATGGAGAGAAATGAGCAGTTCTTC

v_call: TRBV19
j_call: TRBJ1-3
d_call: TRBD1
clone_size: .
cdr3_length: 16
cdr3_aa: CASSMDRVFSGNTIYF
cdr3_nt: TGTGCCAGTAGTATGGACAGGGTTTTTTCTGGAAACACCATATATTTT

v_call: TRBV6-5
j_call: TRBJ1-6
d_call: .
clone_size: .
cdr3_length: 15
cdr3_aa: CASRERGSYNSPLHF
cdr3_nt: TGTGCCAGCAGGGAAAGGGGATCCTATAATTCACCCCTCCACTTT

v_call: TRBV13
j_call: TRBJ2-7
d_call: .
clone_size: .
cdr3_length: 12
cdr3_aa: CATGVGAGEQYF
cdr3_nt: TGTGCTACCGGGGTAGGGGCGGGGGAGCAGTACTTC

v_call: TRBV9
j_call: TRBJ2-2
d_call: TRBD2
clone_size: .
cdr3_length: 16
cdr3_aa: CASSVDPSGRAGELFF
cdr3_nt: TGTGCCAGCAGCGTAGATCCTAGCGGGAGGGCCGGGGAGCTGTTTTTT

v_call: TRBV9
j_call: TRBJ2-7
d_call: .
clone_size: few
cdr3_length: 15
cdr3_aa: CASSRSPTGGYEQYF
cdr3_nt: TGTGCCAGCAGCCGAAGTCCGACAGGTGGCTACGAGCAGTACTTC

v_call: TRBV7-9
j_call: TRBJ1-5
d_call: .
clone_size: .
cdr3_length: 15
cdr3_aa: CASSLWTEPDQPQHF
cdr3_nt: TGTGCCAGCAGCTTATGGACGGAGCCGGATCAGCCCCAGCATTTT

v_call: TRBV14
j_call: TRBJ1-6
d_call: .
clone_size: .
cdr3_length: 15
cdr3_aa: CASSQDRSGDSPLHF
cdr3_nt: TGTGCCAGCAGCCAAGACAGGTCTGGGGATTCACCCCTCCACTTT

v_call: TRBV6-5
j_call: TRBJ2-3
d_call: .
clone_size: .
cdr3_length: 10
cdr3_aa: CASRGTTQYF
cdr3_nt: TGTGCCAGCCGAGGAACGACGCAGTATTTT

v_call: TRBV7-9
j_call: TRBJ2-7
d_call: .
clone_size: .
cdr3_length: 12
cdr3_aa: CASSSAGDEQYF
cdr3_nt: TGTGCCAGCAGCTCCGCCGGGGACGAGCAGTACTTC

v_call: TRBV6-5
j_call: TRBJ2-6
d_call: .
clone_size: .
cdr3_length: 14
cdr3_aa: CASSYWPGANVLTF
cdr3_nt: TGTGCCAGCAGTTACTGGCCTGGGGCCAACGTCCTGACTTTC

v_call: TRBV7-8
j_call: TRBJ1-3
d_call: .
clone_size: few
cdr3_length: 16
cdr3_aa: CASSFSRGASGNTIYF
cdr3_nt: TGTGCCAGCAGTTTTAGTCGGGGGGCTTCTGGAAACACCATATATTTT

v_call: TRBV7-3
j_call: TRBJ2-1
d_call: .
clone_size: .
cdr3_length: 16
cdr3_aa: CASSLRGGSSYNEQFF
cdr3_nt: TGTGCCAGCAGCTTACGAGGCGGTAGCTCCTACAATGAGCAGTTCTTC

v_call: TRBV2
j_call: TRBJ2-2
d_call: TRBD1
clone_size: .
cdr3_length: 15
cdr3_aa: CACTRDRGQVGELFF
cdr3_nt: TGTGCCTGTACCCGGGACAGGGGGCAGGTCGGGGAGCTGTTTTTT

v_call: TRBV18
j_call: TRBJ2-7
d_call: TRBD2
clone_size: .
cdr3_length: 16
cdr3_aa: CASSPLAGVLAYEQYF
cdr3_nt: TGTGCCAGCTCACCCCTAGCGGGGGTACTAGCCTACGAGCAGTACTTC

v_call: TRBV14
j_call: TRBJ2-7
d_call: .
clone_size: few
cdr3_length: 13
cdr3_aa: CASSQERVSEQYF
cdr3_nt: TGTGCCAGCAGCCAAGAAAGGGTATCCGAGCAGTACTTC

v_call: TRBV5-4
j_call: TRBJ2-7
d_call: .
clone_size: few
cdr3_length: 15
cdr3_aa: CASSLEGLDTYEQYF
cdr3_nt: TGTGCCAGCAGCTTGGAAGGACTGGATACCTACGAGCAGTACTTC

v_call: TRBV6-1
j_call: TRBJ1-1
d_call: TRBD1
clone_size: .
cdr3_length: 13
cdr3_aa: CASIRDRNTEAFF
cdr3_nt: TGTGCCAGCATCCGGGACAGGAACACTGAAGCTTTCTTT

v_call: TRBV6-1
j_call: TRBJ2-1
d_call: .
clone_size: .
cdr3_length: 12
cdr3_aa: CASSERAEEQFF
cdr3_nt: TGTGCCAGCAGTGAAAGGGCGGAGGAGCAGTTCTTC

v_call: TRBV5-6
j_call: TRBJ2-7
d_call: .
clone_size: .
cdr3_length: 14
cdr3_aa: CASSLVGSSYEQYF
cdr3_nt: TGTGCCAGCAGCTTGGTAGGCAGCTCCTACGAGCAGTACTTC

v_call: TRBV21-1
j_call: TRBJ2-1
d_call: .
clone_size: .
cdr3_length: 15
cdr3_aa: CASSKKLAFRNEQFF
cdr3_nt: TGTGCCAGCAGCAAAAAACTAGCGTTTCGCAATGAGCAGTTCTTC

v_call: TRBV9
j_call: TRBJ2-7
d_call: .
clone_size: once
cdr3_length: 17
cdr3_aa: CASSVSPGAVVKDEQYF
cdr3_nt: TGTGCCAGCAGCGTCAGTCCCGGGGCAGTTGTTAAGGACGAGCAGTACTTC

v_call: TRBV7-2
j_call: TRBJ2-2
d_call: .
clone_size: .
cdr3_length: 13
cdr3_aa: CASSLDVTGELFF
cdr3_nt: TGTGCCAGCAGCTTAGATGTAACCGGGGAGCTGTTTTTT

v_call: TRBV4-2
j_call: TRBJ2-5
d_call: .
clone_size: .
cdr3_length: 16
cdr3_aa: CASSQDPQGRGETQYF
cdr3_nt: TGTGCCAGCAGCCAAGACCCCCAGGGTCGAGGAGAGACCCAGTACTTC

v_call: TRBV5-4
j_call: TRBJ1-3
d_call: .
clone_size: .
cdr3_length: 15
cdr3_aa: CASSSKRLSGNTIYF
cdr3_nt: TGTGCCAGCAGCTCGAAGCGGCTCTCTGGAAACACCATATATTTT

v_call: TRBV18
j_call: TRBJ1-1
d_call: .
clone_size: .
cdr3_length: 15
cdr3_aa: CASSPGGMRDTEAFF
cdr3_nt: TGTGCCAGCTCACCAGGGGGGATGCGGGACACTGAAGCTTTCTTT

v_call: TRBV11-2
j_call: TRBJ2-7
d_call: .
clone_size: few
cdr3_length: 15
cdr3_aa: CASSPRASSVYEQYF
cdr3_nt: TGTGCCAGCAGCCCCAGGGCCTCATCTGTATACGAGCAGTACTTC

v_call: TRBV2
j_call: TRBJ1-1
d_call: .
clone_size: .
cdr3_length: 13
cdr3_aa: CAWRQNLNTEAFF
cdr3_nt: TGTGCCTGGCGACAGAATTTGAACACTGAAGCTTTCTTT

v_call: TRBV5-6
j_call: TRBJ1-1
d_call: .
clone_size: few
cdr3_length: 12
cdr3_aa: CASSLRGTEAFF
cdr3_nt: TGTGCCAGCAGCTTGCGGGGCACTGAAGCTTTCTTT

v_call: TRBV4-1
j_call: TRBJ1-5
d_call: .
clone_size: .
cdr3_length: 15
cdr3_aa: CASSQDGGVGQPQHF
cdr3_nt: TGCGCCAGCAGCCAAGATGGGGGGGTCGGTCAGCCCCAGCATTTT

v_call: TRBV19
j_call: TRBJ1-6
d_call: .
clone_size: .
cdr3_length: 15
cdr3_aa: CASSIGGRRSSPLHF
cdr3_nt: TGTGCCAGTAGTATAGGGGGTAGGAGGTCTTCACCCCTCCACTTT

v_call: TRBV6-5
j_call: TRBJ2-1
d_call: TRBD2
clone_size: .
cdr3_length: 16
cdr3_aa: CASSFGLAGGPGEQFF
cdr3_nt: TGTGCCAGCAGTTTTGGACTAGCGGGAGGGCCCGGTGAGCAGTTCTTC

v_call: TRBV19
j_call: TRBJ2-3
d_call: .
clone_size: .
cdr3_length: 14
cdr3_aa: CASSRQASTDTQYF
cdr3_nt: TGTGCCAGTAGTAGACAGGCGAGCACAGATACGCAGTATTTT

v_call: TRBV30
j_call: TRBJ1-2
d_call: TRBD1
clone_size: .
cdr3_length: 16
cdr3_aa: CAWSAQGRHRVRGYTF
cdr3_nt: TGTGCCTGGAGCGCACAGGGGCGGCACAGGGTTCGTGGCTACACCTTC

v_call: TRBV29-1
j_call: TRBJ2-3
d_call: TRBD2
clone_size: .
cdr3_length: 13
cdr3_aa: CSTSGTSTDTQYF
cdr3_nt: TGCAGCACGAGCGGGACCAGCACAGATACGCAGTATTTT

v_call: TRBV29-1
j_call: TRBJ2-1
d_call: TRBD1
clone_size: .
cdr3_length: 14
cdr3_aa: CSVPGQRSIWEQFF
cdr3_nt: TGCAGCGTTCCGGGACAGCGATCCATATGGGAGCAGTTCTTC

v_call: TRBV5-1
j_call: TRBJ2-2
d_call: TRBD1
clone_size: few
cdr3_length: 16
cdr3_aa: CASSIRTGGVSGELFF
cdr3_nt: TGCGCCAGCAGCATCCGGACAGGGGGCGTCAGCGGGGAGCTGTTTTTT

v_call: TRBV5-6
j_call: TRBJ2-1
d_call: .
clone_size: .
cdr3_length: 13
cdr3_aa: CASSLIERNEQFF
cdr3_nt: TGTGCCAGCAGCTTGATAGAAAGGAATGAGCAGTTCTTC

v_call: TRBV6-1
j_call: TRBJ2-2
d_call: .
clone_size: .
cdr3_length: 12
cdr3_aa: CASSRTTGELFF
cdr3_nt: TGTGCCAGCAGTAGGACGACCGGGGAGCTGTTTTTT